The sequence of this T cell receptor beta chain was determined in a study of T cells after posttransplantation cyclophosphamide. Study-level points and caveats: Donor-recipient repertoire similarity was low at 1-2 months, rising over year one.

Peripheral blood was collected from the related graft donor on the marrow donation day. The CDR3 spans 16 residues. V lost 4 bases, J lost 2 bases, and 15 bases lay in between. Germline assignment: CDR1 LNHDA and CDR2 SQIVND (reference sequence). The sample holds many counts of this clone. What it recognizes is unknown. Clones were sequenced by immunoSEQ multiplex PCR, and TCRdb holds only the in-frame ones, with some missing. This sample comprises tens of thousands of clones, none seen once only. Sequences were obtained from PBMCs. This receptor was identified in an older woman in good health, CMV-negative, and a related stem cell transplant donor. The chain joins TRBV19 to TRBJ2-1, with a tentative D call TRBD2 (6 bases). CDR3 protein: CASSRGLLVPYNEQFF. The CDR3 DNA reads TGTGCCAGTAGTAGGGGACTTCTGGTCCCCTACAATGAGCAGTTCTTC. The whole variable domain, remainder taken from reference TRBV19 and TRBJ2-1, is DGGITQSPKYLFRKEGQNVTLSCEQNLNHDAMYWYRQDPGQGLRLIYYSQIVNDFQKGDIAEGYSVSREKKESFPLTVTSAQKNPTAFYLCASSRGLLVPYNEQFFGPGTRLTVL.